This TCR beta chain was sequenced in a study of blood T cell repertoires in COVID-19. Study details: Acute and convalescent COVID-19 samples came from the United States, Italy and Spain.

The protocol was immunoSEQ multiplex PCR, while the TCRdb copy is restricted to in-frame clones and leaves out a portion. The sample shows fewer than 250,000 clones, almost 90% of them seen only once. The CDR3 length is 13 residues. The germline V gene has CDR1 SGHRS and CDR2 YFSETQ. With 4 bases clipped from V and 12 bases from J, the junction kept 8 bases outside the gene matches. The chain couples TRBV5-1 to TRBJ1-4; 8 nucleotides line up with TRBD1. The clonotype comes from an older woman with acute or convalescent COVID-19. Material for sequencing was peripheral blood. Here the CDR3 DNA reads TGCGCCAGCAGCAGGACAGGGTTCGAGCAACTGTTTTTT. Residues: CASSRTGFEQLFF.